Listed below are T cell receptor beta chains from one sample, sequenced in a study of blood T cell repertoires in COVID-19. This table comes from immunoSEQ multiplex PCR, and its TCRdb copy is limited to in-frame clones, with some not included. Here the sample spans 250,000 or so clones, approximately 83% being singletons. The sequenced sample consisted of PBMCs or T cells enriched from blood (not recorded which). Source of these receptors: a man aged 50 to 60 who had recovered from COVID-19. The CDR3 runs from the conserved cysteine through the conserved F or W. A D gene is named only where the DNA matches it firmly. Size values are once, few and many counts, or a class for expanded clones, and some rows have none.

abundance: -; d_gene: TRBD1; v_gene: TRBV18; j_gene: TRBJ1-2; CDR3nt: TGTGCCAGCTCACCGTTTGGGACAGATAACTATGGCTACACCTTC; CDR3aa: CASSPFGTDNYGYTF
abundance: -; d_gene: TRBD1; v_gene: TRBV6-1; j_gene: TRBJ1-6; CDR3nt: TGTGCCAGCAGCCTGGGACAGGGGAATTCACCCCTCCACTTT; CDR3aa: CASSLGQGNSPLHF
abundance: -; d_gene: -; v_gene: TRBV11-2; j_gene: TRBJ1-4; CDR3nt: TGTGCCAGCTCAAACCGCGTAGGGGCCGAAAAACTGTTTTTT; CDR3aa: CASSNRVGAEKLFF
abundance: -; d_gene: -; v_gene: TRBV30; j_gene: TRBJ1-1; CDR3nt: TGTGCCTGGACGAGCAGGGGAAACACTGAAGCTTTCTTT; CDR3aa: CAWTSRGNTEAFF
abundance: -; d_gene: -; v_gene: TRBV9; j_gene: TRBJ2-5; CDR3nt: TGTGCCAGCAGCGTAGGCACCCAAGGCGGGGAGACCCAGTACTTC; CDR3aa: CASSVGTQGGETQYF
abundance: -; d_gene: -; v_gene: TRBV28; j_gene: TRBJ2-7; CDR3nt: TGTGCCAGCCAGTTGGACAGCCCCCACGAGCAGTACTTC; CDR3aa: CASQLDSPHEQYF
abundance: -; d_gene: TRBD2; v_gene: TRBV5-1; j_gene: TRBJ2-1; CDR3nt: TGCGCCAGCAGCTTGTCGGGAGGTAAATACAATGAGCAGTTCTTC; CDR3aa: CASSLSGGKYNEQFF
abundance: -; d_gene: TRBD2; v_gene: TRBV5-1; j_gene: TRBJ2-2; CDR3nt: TGCGCCAGCAGCTGGGCCCCTAGCGGGGTCACCGGGGAGCTGTTTTTT; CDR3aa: CASSWAPSGVTGELFF
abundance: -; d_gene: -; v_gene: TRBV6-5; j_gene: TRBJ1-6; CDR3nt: TGTGCCAGCATTCGGGGGACCTCACCCCTCCACTTT; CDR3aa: CASIRGTSPLHF
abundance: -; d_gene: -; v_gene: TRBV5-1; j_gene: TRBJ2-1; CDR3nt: TGCGCCAGCAGCTATTCAGTCGGGGAGCAGTTCTTC; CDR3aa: CASSYSVGEQFF
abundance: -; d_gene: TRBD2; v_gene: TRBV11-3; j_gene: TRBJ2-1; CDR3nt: TGTGCCAGCAGCTTGAGCGGGGGGAAGAATGAGCAGTTCTTC; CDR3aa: CASSLSGGKNEQFF
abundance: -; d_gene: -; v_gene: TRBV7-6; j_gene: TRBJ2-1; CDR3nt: TGTGCCAGCAGCTTCGGCAGGGGTCGTAAAGTGTCAGATGAGCAGTTCTTC; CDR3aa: CASSFGRGRKVSDEQFF
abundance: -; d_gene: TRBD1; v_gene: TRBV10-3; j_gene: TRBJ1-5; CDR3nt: TGTGCCATCAGAGGACAGGGGTGGGATCAGCCCCAGCATTTT; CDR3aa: CAIRGQGWDQPQHF
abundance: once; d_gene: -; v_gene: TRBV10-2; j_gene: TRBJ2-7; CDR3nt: TGCGCCAGCAGTGATACCGACAGATACGAGCAGTACTTC; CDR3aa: CASSDTDRYEQYF
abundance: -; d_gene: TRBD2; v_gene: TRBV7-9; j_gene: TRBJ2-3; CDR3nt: TGTGCCAGCAGCTTAACTAGCGCAGATACGCAGTATTTT; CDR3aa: CASSLTSADTQYF
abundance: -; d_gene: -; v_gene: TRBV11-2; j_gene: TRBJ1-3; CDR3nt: TGTGCCAGCAGCTTATCGGCTCCCCAGGGAGGGCTAGGAAACACCATATATTTT; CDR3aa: CASSLSAPQGGLGNTIYF
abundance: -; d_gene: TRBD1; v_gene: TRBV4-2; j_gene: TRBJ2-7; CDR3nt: TGTGCCAGCAGCCAAGTTGCGACAGGGGACGAGCAGTACTTC; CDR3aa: CASSQVATGDEQYF
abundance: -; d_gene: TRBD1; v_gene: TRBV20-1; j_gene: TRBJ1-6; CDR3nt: TGCAGTGCTAGTTGGGACAGGGGGGGATCACCCCTCCACTTT; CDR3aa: CSASWDRGGSPLHF
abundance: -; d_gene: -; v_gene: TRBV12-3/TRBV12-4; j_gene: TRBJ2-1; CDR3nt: TGTGCCAGCAGTTTATCACAGGACAATGAGCAGTTCTTC; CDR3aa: CASSLSQDNEQFF
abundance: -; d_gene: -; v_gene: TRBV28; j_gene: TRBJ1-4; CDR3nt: TGTGCCAGCAGTTTGGCGGGGGCAACTAATGAAAAACTGTTTTTT; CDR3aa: CASSLAGATNEKLFF
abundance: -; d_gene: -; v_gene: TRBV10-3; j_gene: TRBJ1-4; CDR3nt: TGTGCCATCAGTGAGCAGATACGGGACTCCAGGGCCGATGAAAAACTGTTTTTT; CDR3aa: CAISEQIRDSRADEKLFF
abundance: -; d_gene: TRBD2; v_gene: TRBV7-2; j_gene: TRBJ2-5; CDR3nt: TGTGCCAGCAGTTCAGGACTAGCGGGATTGGAGATGGGACAAGAGACCCAGTACTTC; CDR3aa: CASSSGLAGLEMGQETQYF
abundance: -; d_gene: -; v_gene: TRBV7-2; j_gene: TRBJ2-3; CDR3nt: TGTGCCAGCAGCTCAATCCGGAGTAGAAATACGCAGTATTTT; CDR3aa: CASSSIRSRNTQYF
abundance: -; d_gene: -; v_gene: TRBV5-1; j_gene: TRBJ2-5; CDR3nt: TGCGCCAGCAGCTATCAGGGTCAAGAGACCCAGTACTTC; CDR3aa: CASSYQGQETQYF
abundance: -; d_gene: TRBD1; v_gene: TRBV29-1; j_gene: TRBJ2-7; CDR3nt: TGCAGCGGGAACAGGGGTGCAGAGCAGTACTTC; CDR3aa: CSGNRGAEQYF
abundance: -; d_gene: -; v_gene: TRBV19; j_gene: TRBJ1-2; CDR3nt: TGTGCCACTACCTTTGCAGGGGAGGGAAGAGGCTACACCTTC; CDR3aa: CATTFAGEGRGYTF
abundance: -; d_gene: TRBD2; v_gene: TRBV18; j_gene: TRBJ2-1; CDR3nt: TGTGCCAGCTCACCCCTAATTCCTAGCGGGGGGGGCAACAATGAGCAGTTCTTC; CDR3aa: CASSPLIPSGGGNNEQFF
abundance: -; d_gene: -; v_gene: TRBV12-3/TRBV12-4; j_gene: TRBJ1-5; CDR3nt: TGTGCCAGCAGTTTGGACGGGGGGGAGCCCCAGCATTTT; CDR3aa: CASSLDGGEPQHF
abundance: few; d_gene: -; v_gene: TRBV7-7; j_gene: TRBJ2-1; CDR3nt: TGTGCTAGCAGCGCGGCGGGAAAATACAATGAGCAGTTCTTC; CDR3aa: CASSAAGKYNEQFF
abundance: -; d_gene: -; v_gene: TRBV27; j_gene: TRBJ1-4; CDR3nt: TGTGCCAGCAGTCCGGACAGTGCTAATGAAAAACTGTTTTTT; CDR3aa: CASSPDSANEKLFF
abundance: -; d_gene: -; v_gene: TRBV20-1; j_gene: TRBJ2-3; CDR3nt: TGCAGTGCTAGGTATCCAGATACGCAGTATTTT; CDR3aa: CSARYPDTQYF
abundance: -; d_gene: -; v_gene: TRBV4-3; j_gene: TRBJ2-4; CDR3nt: TGCGCCAGCAGCCAAGGCCTGGCTGGTCAGGGGAAAAACATTCAGTACTTC; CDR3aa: CASSQGLAGQGKNIQYF
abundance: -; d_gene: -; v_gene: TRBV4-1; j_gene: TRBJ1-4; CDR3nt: TGCGCCAGCAGCCAAGTTGGAGACCCGGGAGGATTTAATGGGCAACTGTTTTTT; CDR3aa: CASSQVGDPGGFNGQLFF
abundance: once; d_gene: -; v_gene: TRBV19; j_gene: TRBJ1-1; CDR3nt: TGTGCCAGTAGTAAAGGGACGAGGGGGTACACTGAAGCTTTCTTT; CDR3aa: CASSKGTRGYTEAFF
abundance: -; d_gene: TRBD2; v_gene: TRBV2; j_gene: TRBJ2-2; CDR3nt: TGTGCCAGCAGTGAAACGGGACTAGCGGGAGGGCCGCGGACCGGGGAGCTGTTTTTT; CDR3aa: CASSETGLAGGPRTGELFF
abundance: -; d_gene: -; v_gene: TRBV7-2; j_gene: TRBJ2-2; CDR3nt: TGTGCCAGCAGCTTAGAGGCAACCTCGGGTGGGGAGCTGTTTTTT; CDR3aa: CASSLEATSGGELFF
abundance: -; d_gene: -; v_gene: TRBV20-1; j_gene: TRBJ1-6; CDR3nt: TGCAGTGCTAGTCAGGAACTTAATAATTCACCCCTCCACTTT; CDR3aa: CSASQELNNSPLHF
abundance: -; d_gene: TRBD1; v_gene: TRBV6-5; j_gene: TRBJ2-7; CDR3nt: TGTGCCAGCAGTCTGGGACAGGGAACGAAGCAGTACTTC; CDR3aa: CASSLGQGTKQYF
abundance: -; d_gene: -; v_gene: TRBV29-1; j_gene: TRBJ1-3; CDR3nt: TGCAGATTAAGCAACTCTGGAAACACCATATATTTT; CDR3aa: CRLSNSGNTIYF
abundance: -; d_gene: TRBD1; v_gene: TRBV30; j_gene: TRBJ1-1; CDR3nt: TGTGCCTGGGACAGGGTGAACACTGAAGCTTTCTTT; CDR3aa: CAWDRVNTEAFF
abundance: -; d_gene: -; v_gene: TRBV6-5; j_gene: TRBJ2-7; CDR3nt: TGTGCCAGCAGCCCCAGCTCCGGAGGCTACTACGAGCAGTACTTC; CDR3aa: CASSPSSGGYYEQYF
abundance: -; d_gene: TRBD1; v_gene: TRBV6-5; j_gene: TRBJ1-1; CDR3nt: TGTGCCAGCACCTTAGGGGGCCCTGACACTGAAGCTTTCTTT; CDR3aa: CASTLGGPDTEAFF
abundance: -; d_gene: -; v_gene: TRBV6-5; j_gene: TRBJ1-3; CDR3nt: TGTGCCAGCAGTTACGCGGCCGACTCTGGAAACACCATATATTTT; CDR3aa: CASSYAADSGNTIYF
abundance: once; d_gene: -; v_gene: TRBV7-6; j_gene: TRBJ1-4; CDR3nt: TGTGCCAGCAGCAAAGGTGCGGGGGTGAGCGAAAAACTGTTTTTT; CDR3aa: CASSKGAGVSEKLFF
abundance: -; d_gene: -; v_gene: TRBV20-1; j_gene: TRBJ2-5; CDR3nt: TGCAGTGCTAGTGTCGGATCCGGAGGGGAGACCCAGTACTTC; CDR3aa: CSASVGSGGETQYF
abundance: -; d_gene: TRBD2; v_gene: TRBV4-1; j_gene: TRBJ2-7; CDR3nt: TGCGCCAGCAGCCAAGCCCTGGGGGGGAGTCGGTACGAGCAGTACTTC; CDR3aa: CASSQALGGSRYEQYF
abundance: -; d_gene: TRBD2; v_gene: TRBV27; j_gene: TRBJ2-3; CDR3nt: TGTGCCAGCTTCGGGGGGGCAGATACGCAGTATTTT; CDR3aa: CASFGGADTQYF
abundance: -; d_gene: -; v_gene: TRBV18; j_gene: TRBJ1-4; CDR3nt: TGTGCCAGCTCACGGGGGCCCGGTGAAAAACTGTTTTTT; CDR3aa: CASSRGPGEKLFF
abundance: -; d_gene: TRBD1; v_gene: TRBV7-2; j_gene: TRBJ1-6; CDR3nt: TGTGCCAGCACCATCCAGGGGGCCTCACCTAATTCACCCCTCCACTTT; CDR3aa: CASTIQGASPNSPLHF
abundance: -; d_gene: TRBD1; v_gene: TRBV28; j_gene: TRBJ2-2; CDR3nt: TGTGCCAGCAGTTTAGTTGGACAGGGTAACACCGGGGAGCTGTTTTTT; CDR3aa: CASSLVGQGNTGELFF
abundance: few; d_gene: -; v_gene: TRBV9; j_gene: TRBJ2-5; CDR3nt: TGTGCCAGCAGCGTAGGGAGGGGCTGGCAAGAGACCCAGTACTTC; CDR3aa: CASSVGRGWQETQYF